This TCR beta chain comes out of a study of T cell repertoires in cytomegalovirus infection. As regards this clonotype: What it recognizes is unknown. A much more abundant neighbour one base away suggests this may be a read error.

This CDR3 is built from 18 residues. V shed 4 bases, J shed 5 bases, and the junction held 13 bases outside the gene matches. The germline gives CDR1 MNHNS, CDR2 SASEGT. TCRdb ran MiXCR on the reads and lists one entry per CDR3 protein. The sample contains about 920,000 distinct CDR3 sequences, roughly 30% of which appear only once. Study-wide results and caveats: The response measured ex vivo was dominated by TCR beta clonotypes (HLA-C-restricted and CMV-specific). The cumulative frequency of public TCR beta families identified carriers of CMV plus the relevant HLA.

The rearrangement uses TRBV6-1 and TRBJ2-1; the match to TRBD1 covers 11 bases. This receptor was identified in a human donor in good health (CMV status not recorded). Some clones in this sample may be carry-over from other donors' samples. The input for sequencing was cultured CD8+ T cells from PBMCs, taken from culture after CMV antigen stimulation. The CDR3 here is CASSGNNPLGQGDNEQFF. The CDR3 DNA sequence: TGTGCCAGCAGTGGAAACAACCCCCTGGGACAGGGGGACAATGAGCAGTTCTTC.